What follows is one TCR beta chain and its context. Its antigen is unidentified. Trimming pared 7 bases from V and 1 base from J, leaving 14 bases between. Looked up from germline, CDR1 is LNHDA and CDR2 is SQIVND (reference sequence). The CDR3 length is 14 residues. This record belongs to a study of graft-versus-host responses after intestinal transplantation. Overall study context: Once they had received anti-thymocyte globulin induction, all recipients took tacrolimus and steroids for 2 to 4 years.

The method was immunoSEQ multiplex PCR; TCRdb's version includes in-frame clones alone and lacks a portion of them. In the table there are tens of thousands of clones, 90% of which are singletons. General observations from the study: Investigators detected GvH clones in recipient marrow, with some emerging earlier in ileum or blood.

The material sequenced was unstimulated CD8+ T cells sorted from spleen or lymph node cells, taken before intestinal transplant. The clonotype was recovered from a human donor who received an intestinal transplant. The V call is TRBV19, the J call TRBJ2-7; the D gene is possibly TRBD2 (6 bases). The CDR3 protein is CASTPGRGSYEQYF. The DNA of the CDR3 is TGTGCCAGTACCCCCGGGCGGGGATCCTACGAGCAGTACTTC.